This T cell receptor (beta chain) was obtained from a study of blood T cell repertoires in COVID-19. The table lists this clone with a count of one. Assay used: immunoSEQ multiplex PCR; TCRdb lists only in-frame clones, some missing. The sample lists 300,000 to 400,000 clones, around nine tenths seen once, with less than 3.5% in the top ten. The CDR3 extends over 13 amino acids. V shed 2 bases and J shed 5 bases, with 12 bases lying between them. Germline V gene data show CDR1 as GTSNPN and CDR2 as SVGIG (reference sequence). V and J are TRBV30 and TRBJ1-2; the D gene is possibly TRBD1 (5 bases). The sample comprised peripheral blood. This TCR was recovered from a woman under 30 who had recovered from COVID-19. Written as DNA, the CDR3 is TGTGCCTGGAGTAGGACATTTCCGTATGGCTACACCTTC. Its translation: CAWSRTFPYGYTF. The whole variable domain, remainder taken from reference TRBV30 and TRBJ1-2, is SQTIHQWPATLVQPVGSPLSLECTVEGTSNPNLYWYRQAAGRGLQLLFYSVGIGQISSEVPQNLSASRPQDRQFILSSKKLLLSDSGFYLCAWSRTFPYGYTFGSGTRLTVV.